This TCR beta chain was sequenced during a study of regulatory T cells in long-lasting Graves disease (dated by TCRdb to the early 2020s). With regard to the full study: Newly diagnosed Graves' disease patients had taken antithyroid drugs for less than 3 months. Peripheral blood TCR sequencing and RNA sequencing compared persistent Graves' disease patients with newly diagnosed Graves' disease patients. The study took place in China and was registered as a clinical trial. A total of 33 samples underwent TCR sequencing, from around 13 patients with persistent Graves' disease and some 20 patients with newly diagnosed Graves' disease.

Library preparation was by multiplex PCR. The instrument given in TCRdb is Illumina HiSeq 4000. TCR beta libraries were built with iRepertoire HTBI primers and Arm-PCR amplification of CDR3 regions. PCR products were gel purified before sequencing. The original pipeline was this. Gene usage analysis of CDR3 amino acid clonotypes relied on the roughly 58 TRBV and 14 TRBJ segments identified across samples. Filtered high-quality paired reads were merged into contigs using COPE and FqMerger. BLAST was used to align contigs to the IMGT TRBV, TRBD and TRBJ reference genes, and CDR3 was defined following IMGT. Highly expanded clones were defined as clonotypes with a frequency above 0.1%. Shannon entropy served as the measure of repertoire diversity, while the Gini coefficient captured V-J evenness. A clonotype found in more than one individual was treated as public. TCRdb passed the public sequencing reads through fastp at Q25 and MiXCR, retaining productive beta sequences. When rows share a CDR3 protein, they turn into one entry using the most common DNA and genes. TCRdb, not the authors, supplied the V and J calls. In all, the sample holds over 500,000 distinct CDR3 sequences, and about 15% of those were seen once. 15% to 20% of the sample is in the top ten clones.

This clonotype was seen more than once but under ten times. Which antigen it targets is not known. Qualities for individual bases were not recorded, and no much larger clone is one base off. Beyond this particular receptor, the publication reports: Sequencing and analysis were restricted to the TCR beta chain. Persistent patients shared more public clonotypes among themselves (around 2,500) than newly diagnosed patients did (over 950). Only peripheral blood was studied, because thyroid tissue, the primary lesion, was inaccessible. Preferential use of TRBV28, TRBJ1-2 and TRBJ2-5 was observed in persistent disease, whereas TRBV20-1 and TRBJ2-1 were favored in newly diagnosed disease. The authors noted that the small sample size was a limitation that may lower accuracy. Lower TCR Shannon entropy and fewer highly expanded clones were observed in persistent Graves' disease patients than in newly diagnosed patients, which suggested clonal expansion.

CDR1 and CDR2 (KGHDR, SFDVKD) derive from the germline V gene. V and J are truncated by 3 bases and 11 bases respectively, leaving an intervening sequence of 19 bases. The CDR3 runs 15 amino acids, cysteine and phenylalanine included. Only the CDR3 part of the read is kept: 45 bases, read in frame from the first base. This specimen's time point label, interpreted: newly diagnosed GD, antithyroid drugs for less than 3 months. RNA was extracted from PBMCs in TRIzol for both TCR sequencing and RNA sequencing. The diagnosis of Graves' disease was made according to American Thyroid Association guidelines. Recruitment of patients was carried out at an endocrinology department in Xi'an, China. Each patient gave around 9.2 milliliters of peripheral blood, collected in an EDTA anticoagulant tube. Ficoll Paque Plus density gradient separation was used to isolate PBMCs, and no additional T cell sorting was done. An Agilent 2100 Bioanalyzer and agarose gel were used to check RNA quality, and a NanoDrop 2000 was used to measure RNA concentration.

These sequences were also reported in another study, on T cells in Graves' hyperthyroidism and ophthalmopathy. From that second study: Stable Graves' hyperthyroidism was defined as the absence of progression to ophthalmopathy over 18 months of follow-up. Hyperthyroidism patients were newly diagnosed, with disease duration under 2 months, and aged 18 to 65 years. Exclusion was applied to patients with uncontrolled infections, other autoimmune diseases, pregnancy or lactation. Diagnoses were based on clinical symptoms, serum thyroxine and TRAb, thyroid ultrasound and orbital computed tomography. The first round of RT-PCR for the TCR CDR3 was performed with the HTBI primer set and the Qiagen OneStep RT-PCR kit. Most expanded thyroid clonotypes (frequency above 0.001) were also detected in blood, a finding suggesting that blood repertoires may reflect thyroid immune responses. A model built on a 13 V-J signature distinguished ophthalmopathy from stable hyperthyroidism, reaching about 88% sensitivity and about 81% specificity in cross-validation and 80%/75% in testing. During validation, the model predicted progression to ophthalmopathy a median of roughly 7.1 months ahead of onset, with more than 60% sensitivity and 72.22% specificity. To identify TCR V-J signatures that set the groups apart, the researchers used a discovery cohort of roughly 100 patients, made up of some 41 with Graves' ophthalmopathy and some 56 with stable Graves' hyperthyroidism. Prospective prediction of ophthalmopathy was tested in an independent validation cohort of 18 to 20 hyperthyroidism patients and 17 patients who later progressed to ophthalmopathy. The 75 to 100 discovery patients were randomly split 7:3 into training and test sets. Thyroid tissue and blood T-cell repertoires from six or seven Graves' hyperthyroidism patients were also compared in the study. After blood sampling, hyperthyroidism patients were treated with methimazole at a starting dose of 30 mg daily, and ophthalmopathy patients were treated with high-dose intravenous methylprednisolone. Libraries were constructed in a second round of multiplex PCR, after which size selection and purification were performed. The libraries were sequenced on an Illumina HiSeq2000 using paired-end 100 bp reads. Raw data were processed with SOAPnuke, discarding reads with adapters, uncalled bases, mean Phred below 15, or no exact constant-primer or identifier match. High-quality paired reads were merged using COPE v1.2.5, and each unique nucleotide sequence was defined as a clonotype. MiTCR v1.1 was used to align the clonotypes against IMGT TRBV, TRBD and TRBJ reference segments. Only V-J combinations with frequency above 0.0001, covering 99% to 99.2% of repertoires, were analysed. A TCS score was defined as the ratio between F50 (clonal expansion) and ExV (chaos), using BLOSUM62-based TCRdist between CDR3 peptides within each V-J. Welch's t-statistics and random forest reduced some 510 V-J features to about 13, which were used in a naive Bayes classifier (R e1071). No statistical method was used to set the sample size in advance, and investigators knew the group allocation. TCR Vbeta CDR3 sequencing of 135 peripheral blood samples (under 45 ophthalmopathy, around 80 hyperthyroidism and 17 progressor patients) is reported in the paper.

The sample in question was peripheral blood mononuclear cells (PBMCs), obtained at new diagnosis, from a patient treated with antithyroid drugs. The clonotype originates from a woman in her twenties or thirties with Graves disease. Donor details come from another sample of the same person, matched by shared clones. Recombination connected TRBV24-1 to TRBJ2-1, with TRBD2 as a weak D call on 5 bases. The DNA reads TGTGCCACCAGTGATAAGGCGGGTGCGCGAAATCAGCAGTTCTTC. This translates into CATSDKAGARNQQFF.